The source of this TCR beta chain is a study of shared clonotypes between healthy human individuals. General study results and limits: Rarefaction revealed incomplete sorted-subset sequencing despite large depth.

On this clone itself: What it recognizes is unknown.

TCRdb keeps only in-frame clones here, not all; method: immunoSEQ multiplex PCR. The repertoire consists of under 550,000 clones, with about 96% occurring once and the leading ten covering approximately 0.06%. Germline V gene data show CDR1 as LNHNV and CDR2 as YYDKDF (reference sequence). The ends lost 4 bases at V and 1 base at J; junction bases unmatched: 4. The CDR3 sequence is 15 residues long. Sequencing was done on a sample of naive CD4+ T cells sorted from blood. Indicated subset: CD45RA+ positively selected. The TCR originated in a woman aged 30 to 39 in good health. V and J are TRBV15 and TRBJ2-3; 8 bases fit TRBD2. CDR3 sequence: CATSTKTSGTDTQYF. CDR3 coding DNA: TGTGCCACCAGCACGAAGACTAGCGGCACAGATACGCAGTATTTT.